The 18 T cell receptor beta chains below come from one sample, sequenced in a study of CD8 T cells in ankylosing spondylitis (dated by TCRdb to the late 2010s). The library was obtained by 5' RACE. Reads for this sample came from an Illumina HiSeq 2500. TCRdb trimmed the raw reads at Q25, called clones with MiXCR and kept productive beta chains. When rows share a CDR3 protein, they turn into one entry using the most common DNA and genes. Counted in this sample were a few hundred thousand distinct CDR3 sequences; approximately 22% of them appeared once. The leading ten clones occupy roughly 14% of the sample. Sequences were obtained from blood, either unsorted or a sorted T cell fraction (not recorded which). All receptors derive from a male donor with ankylosing spondylitis or in good health (not recorded which).

The chain employs TRBV6-1 and TRBJ2-1, with D possibly matching TRBD1 (6 bases). This CDR3 is 18 amino acids long. Germline-derived CDR1 and CDR2 are MNHNS and SASEGT. Trimming took off 5 bases at V and 1 base at J, with 21 bases between the two ends. The CDR3 region is CASSTLQSGALSYNEQFF. DNA for the CDR3: TGTGCCAGCAGTACCCTCCAGTCAGGGGCCCTTTCCTACAATGAGCAGTTCTTC.

V and J are TRBV19 and TRBJ2-3; 10 bases agree with TRBD2. In germline, CDR1 is LNHDA, CDR2 SQIVND (reference sequence). The CDR3 sequence is 15 residues long. Losses at the gene ends were 3 bases for V and 3 bases for J; bases not matched to a gene: 3. The CDR3 nucleotides are TGTGCCAGTAGTATCCAGACTAGCGGGACAGATACGCAGTATTTT. Translating it yields CASSIQTSGTDTQYF.

This clonotype was observed at least ten times. The J gene is TRBJ2-2, the V gene TRBV6-4, with D possibly matching TRBD2 (7 bases). Trimming cost V 8 bases and J 3 bases, with 10 bases left between them. Germline V gives CDR1 MRHNA, CDR2 SNTAGT. The CDR3 spans 13 residues. The CDR3 coding sequence is TGTGCCAGCCGGGGGGCCGACACCGGGGAGCTGTTTTTT. The encoded protein is CASRGADTGELFF.

The genes are TRBV7-9 and TRBJ2-7, with 11 bases aligning to TRBD2. The trim removed 5 bases at V and 3 bases at J, leaving 12 bases unmatched. This CDR3 has 17 residues. Germline loops: CDR1 SEHNR, CDR2 FQNEAQ (reference sequence). The CDR3 DNA is TGTGCCAGCAGCCCCTTTCTAGCGGGGGGCCGAAGCTACGAGCAGTACTTC. The encoded protein is CASSPFLAGGRSYEQYF.

This clonotype was observed a handful of times. This chain uses TRBV20-1 with TRBJ2-1; TRBD1 aligns across 7 bases. V lost 0 bases, J lost 7 bases, and 9 bases stayed unmatched. CDR3 length: 15 amino acids. Germline V lookup: CDR1 DFQATT, CDR2 SNEGSKA (reference sequence). CDR3 residues: CSARDPGTELNEQFF. In nucleotides, the CDR3 is TGCAGTGCTAGAGACCCCGGGACAGAGCTGAATGAGCAGTTCTTC.

V gene TRBV12-3 or TRBV12-4 combines with J gene TRBJ2-6; a possible D gene is TRBD2 (6 bases). The CDR3 loop spans 16 amino acids. The V end lost 5 bases, the J end lost 6 bases, and 17 bases lay between the germline ends. CDR3 coding DNA: TGTGCCAGCAGTCCCCCTTGGGGGGAAAAGGCCAACGTCCTGACTTTC. Translation gives CASSPPWGEKANVLTF.

The CDR3, as DNA: TGTGCTAGTTCTGGGACAGGGGACGTCGATGAGCAGTTCTTC. This codes for CASSGTGDVDEQFF. The gene calls are TRBV12-5 and TRBJ2-1; 10 bases fit TRBD1. Germline assignment: CDR1 LGHNT and CDR2 FRNRAP. V dropped 8 bases and J dropped 8; count of bases not matched to a gene: 9. The CDR3 length is 14 residues.

The gene calls are TRBV10-3 and TRBJ2-5, with D uncertain. CDR1 and CDR2 (germline): ENHRY, SYGVKD. CDR3 length: 13 residues. V was shortened by 3 bases and J by 1 base, with 6 bases between the two germline ends. The CDR3 here is CAISDEIQETQYF. The CDR3 nucleotides are TGTGCCATCAGTGACGAGATCCAAGAGACCCAGTACTTC.

This clonotype showed up just a few times. This sequence joins TRBV12-3 or TRBV12-4 and TRBJ1-2; D not resolved. The CDR3 runs to 14 residues. The V gene lost 5 bases and the J gene lost 6 bases, with 16 bases spanning the gap. The CDR3 DNA follows: TGTGCCAGCAGTCCCTATGGCGGGCTGGATGGCTACACCTTC. Amino acids: CASSPYGGLDGYTF.

This clonotype was detected only a few times. V is TRBV13 and J is TRBJ1-1, with D uncertain. The CDR3 extends over 14 amino acids. Germline CDR1 reads PRHDT; CDR2 reads FYEKMQ (reference sequence). Trimming pared 5 bases from V and 8 bases from J, leaving 18 bases between. In nucleotides, the CDR3 is TGTGCCAGCAGCGCTCAACAAGTGTCCTCCGAAGCTTTCTTT. Its translation is CASSAQQVSSEAFF.

The chain recombines TRBV7-2 with TRBJ2-5; possibly TRBD2 for D (6 bases). Trimming stripped 3 bases from V and 5 bases from J, with 13 bases between. Germline loops: CDR1 SGHTA, CDR2 FQGNSA. CDR3 length: 14 residues. As DNA, the CDR3 is TGTGCCAGCAGCTTGGTTGGGGACTTGGAGACCCAGTACTTC. It is translated as CASSLVGDLETQYF. Supplemented by reference TRBV7-2 and TRBJ2-5, the full variable domain reads GAGVSQSPSNKVTEKGKDVELRCDPISGHTALYWYRQSLGQGLEFLIYFQGNSAPDKSGLPSDRFSAERTGGSVSTLTIQRTQQEDSAVYLCASSLVGDLETQYFGPGTRLLVL.

The J gene is TRBJ1-6, the V gene TRBV6-5; no firm D call. The length of the CDR3 is 17 residues. V lost 0 bases and J lost 1, with 10 bases in between. CDR1 and CDR2 from the germline V gene are MNHEY and SVGAGI. The CDR3 spells CASSYSISESYNSPLHF. DNA for the CDR3: TGTGCCAGCAGTTACTCCATATCGGAGTCCTATAATTCACCCCTCCACTTT.

The chain couples TRBV13 to TRBJ2-3; TRBD2 aligns across 11 bases. The CDR3 is made up of 17 amino acids. With 4 bases clipped from V and 2 bases from J, the junction kept 8 bases outside the gene matches. The germline gives CDR1 PRHDT, CDR2 FYEKMQ (reference sequence). The CDR3 loop reads CASSSTETSGVTDTQYF. The DNA of the CDR3 is TGTGCCAGCAGCTCGACCGAGACTAGCGGGGTCACAGATACGCAGTATTTT.

This clonotype was seen a handful of times. The chain uses TRBV27 and TRBJ1-5, with unresolved D. Germline lookup yields CDR1 MNHEY and CDR2 SMNVEV (reference sequence). The CDR3 runs to 14 residues. Trimming removed 6 bases from V and 2 bases from J, with 11 bases in between. The CDR3 loop is CASSDDRGNQPQHF. The CDR3 DNA reads as TGTGCCAGCAGCGACGACCGGGGCAATCAGCCCCAGCATTTT.

This sequence joins TRBV12-3 or TRBV12-4 and TRBJ2-7; D not certain. The CDR3 length is 12 residues. Trimming shortened V by 6 bases and J by 3 bases, and 9 bases separated the two germline ends. The CDR3, as DNA: TGTGCCAGCAGCCCGCACGGCTACGAGCAGTACTTC. It codes for CASSPHGYEQYF.

The chain joins TRBV3-1 to TRBJ2-1; 7 bases match TRBD2. V shed 0 bases, J shed 7 bases, and the junction held 9 bases outside the gene matches. The CDR3 is 16 residues long. Germline V gives CDR1 LGHDT, CDR2 YNNKEL (reference sequence). The CDR3: CASSQDGRGFINEQFF. CDR3 sequence (DNA): TGTGCCAGCAGCCAAGACGGGCGGGGGTTCATTAATGAGCAGTTCTTC.

The genes are TRBV7-6 and TRBJ2-2; 10 bases line up with TRBD2. J lost 4 bases, V lost 3 bases, and 11 bases had no gene match. Germline V lookup: CDR1 SGHVS, CDR2 FNYEAQ. This CDR3 comprises 18 residues. Here the CDR3 DNA reads TGTGCCAGCAGCTTTCCCCTTAGCGGGGGGCCTAGCACCGGGGAGCTGTTTTTT. This translates into CASSFPLSGGPSTGELFF.

This clonotype has just a few counts. The chain uses TRBV7-8 and TRBJ2-7; D is uncertain. The CDR3 covers 16 residues. Germline V gene data show CDR1 as SGHVS and CDR2 as FQNEAQ. The V end was cut by 2 bases, the J end by 0 bases, with 14 bases between. The CDR3 reads CASSLRFRTSSYEQYF. CDR3 sequence (DNA): TGTGCCAGCAGCTTACGTTTCAGGACCTCCTCCTACGAGCAGTACTTC.